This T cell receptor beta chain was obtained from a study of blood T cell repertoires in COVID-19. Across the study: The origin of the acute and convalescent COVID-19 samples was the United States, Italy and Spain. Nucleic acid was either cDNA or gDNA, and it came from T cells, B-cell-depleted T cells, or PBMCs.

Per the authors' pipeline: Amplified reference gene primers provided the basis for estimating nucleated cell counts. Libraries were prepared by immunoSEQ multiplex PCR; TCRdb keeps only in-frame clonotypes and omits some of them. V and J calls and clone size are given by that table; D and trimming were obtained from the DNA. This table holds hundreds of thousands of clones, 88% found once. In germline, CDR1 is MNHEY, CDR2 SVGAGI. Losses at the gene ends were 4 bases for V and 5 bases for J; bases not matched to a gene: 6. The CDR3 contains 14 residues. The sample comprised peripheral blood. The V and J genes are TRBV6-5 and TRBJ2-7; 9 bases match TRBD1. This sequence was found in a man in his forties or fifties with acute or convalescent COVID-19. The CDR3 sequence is CASSSGDRANEQYF. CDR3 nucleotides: TGTGCCAGCAGTTCCGGGGACAGGGCAAACGAGCAGTACTTC.